This T cell receptor (beta chain) is from a study of cytomegalovirus exposure and HLA in healthy donors. Study-wide background: A subsequent analysis reported that the 95 to 150 validation repertoires were produced on the same platform that had also been used for the 600 to 700 first-cohort repertoires.

Produced via immunoSEQ multiplex PCR; TCRdb's table is partial and in-frame only. The sample yields approximately 190,000 clones, around four fifths seen once. Study-wide points: There were a few CMV-associated chains whose specificity for CMV antigens was confirmed in vitro. Listed as cytomegalovirus-associated were 150 to 200 TCR beta chains.

Points on this clone: No antigen is known for it.

Material: PBMCs. The receptor's source is a man between 18 and 29 years old in good health and CMV-seropositive.

In nucleotides, the CDR3 is TGTGCCAGCAGCGGAATCCCCATTGGGAGCGGTGAGCAGTTCTTC. Residues: CASSGIPIGSGEQFF. The chain has TRBV7-2 and TRBJ2-1; D perhaps matches TRBD2 (5 bases). Per germline, CDR1 SGHTA and CDR2 FQGNSA. The CDR3 has 15 amino acids. V lost 5 bases and J 9 bases, leaving 20 bases between the germline ends.